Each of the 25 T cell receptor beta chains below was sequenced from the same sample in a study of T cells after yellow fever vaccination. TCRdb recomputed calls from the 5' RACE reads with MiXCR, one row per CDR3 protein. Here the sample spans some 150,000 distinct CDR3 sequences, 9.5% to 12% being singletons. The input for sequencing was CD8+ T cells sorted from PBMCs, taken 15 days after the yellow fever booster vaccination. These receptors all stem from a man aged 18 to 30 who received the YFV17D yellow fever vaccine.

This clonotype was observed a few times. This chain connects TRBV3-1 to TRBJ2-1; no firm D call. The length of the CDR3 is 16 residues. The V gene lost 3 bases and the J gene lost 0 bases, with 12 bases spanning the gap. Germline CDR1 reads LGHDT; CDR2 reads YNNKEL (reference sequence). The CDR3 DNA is TGTGCCAGCAGCCAGGCCTACCTAAGCTCCTACAATGAGCAGTTCTTC. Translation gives CASSQAYLSSYNEQFF.

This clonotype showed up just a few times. The CDR3 loop is CASSDRGQETQYF. As DNA, the CDR3 is TGTGCCAGCAGTGACAGGGGTCAAGAGACCCAGTACTTC. This chain links TRBV7-6 with TRBJ2-5; 8 bases map to TRBD1. In germline, CDR1 is SGHVS, CDR2 FNYEAQ. The CDR3 is made up of 13 amino acids. V dropped 6 bases and J dropped 2; count of bases not matched to a gene: 2.

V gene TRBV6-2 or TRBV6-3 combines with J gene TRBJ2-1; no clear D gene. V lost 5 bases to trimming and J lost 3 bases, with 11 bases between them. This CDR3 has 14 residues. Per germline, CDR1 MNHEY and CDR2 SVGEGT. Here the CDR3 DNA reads TGTGCCAGCAGTCCTACGCTGAGCTACAATGAGCAGTTCTTC. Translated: CASSPTLSYNEQFF.

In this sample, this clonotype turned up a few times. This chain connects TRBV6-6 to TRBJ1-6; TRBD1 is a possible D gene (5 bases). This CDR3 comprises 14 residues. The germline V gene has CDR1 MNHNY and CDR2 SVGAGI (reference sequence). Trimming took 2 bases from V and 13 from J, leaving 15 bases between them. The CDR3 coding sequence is TGTGCCAGCAGTTACGGGGCAGGGAGCCCTCCCCTCCACTTT. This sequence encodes CASSYGAGSPPLHF.

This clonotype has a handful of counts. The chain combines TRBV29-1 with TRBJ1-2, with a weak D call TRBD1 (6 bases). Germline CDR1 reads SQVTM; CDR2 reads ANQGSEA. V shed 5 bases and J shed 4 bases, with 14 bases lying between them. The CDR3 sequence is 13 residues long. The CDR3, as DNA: TGCAGCGTTCGGGACACTCGGGGCTATGGCTACACCTTC. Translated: CSVRDTRGYGYTF.

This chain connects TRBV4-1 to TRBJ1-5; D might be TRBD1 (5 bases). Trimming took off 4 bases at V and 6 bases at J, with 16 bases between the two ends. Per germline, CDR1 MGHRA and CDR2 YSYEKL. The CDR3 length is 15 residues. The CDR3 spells CASSPGGERGQPQHF. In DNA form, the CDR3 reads TGCGCCAGCAGCCCGGGAGGGGAACGTGGTCAGCCCCAGCATTTT.

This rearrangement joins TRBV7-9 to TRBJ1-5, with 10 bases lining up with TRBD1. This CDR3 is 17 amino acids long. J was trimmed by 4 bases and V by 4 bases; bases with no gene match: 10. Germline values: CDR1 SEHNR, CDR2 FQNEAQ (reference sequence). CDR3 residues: CASSSSEGTGDNQPQHF. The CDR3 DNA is TGTGCCAGCAGCTCTTCGGAAGGGACAGGGGATAATCAGCCCCAGCATTTT.

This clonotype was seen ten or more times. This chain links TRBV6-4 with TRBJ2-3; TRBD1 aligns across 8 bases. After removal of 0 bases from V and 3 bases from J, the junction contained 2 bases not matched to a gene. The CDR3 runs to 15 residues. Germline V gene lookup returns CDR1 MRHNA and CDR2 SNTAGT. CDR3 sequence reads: CASSDSQGATDTQYF. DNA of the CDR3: TGTGCCAGCAGTGACTCTCAGGGGGCAACAGATACGCAGTATTTT.

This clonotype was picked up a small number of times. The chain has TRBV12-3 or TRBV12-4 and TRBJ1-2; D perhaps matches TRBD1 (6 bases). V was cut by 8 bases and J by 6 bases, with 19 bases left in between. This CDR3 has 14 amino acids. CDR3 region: CASLDSGTQNGYTF. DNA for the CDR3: TGTGCCAGCCTCGATTCCGGGACACAGAATGGCTACACCTTC.

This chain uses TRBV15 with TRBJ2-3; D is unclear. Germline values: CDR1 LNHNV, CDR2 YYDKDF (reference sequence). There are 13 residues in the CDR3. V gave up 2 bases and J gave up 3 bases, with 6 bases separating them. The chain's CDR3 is CATSRPGTDTQYF. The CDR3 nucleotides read TGTGCCACCAGCAGACCAGGAACAGATACGCAGTATTTT.

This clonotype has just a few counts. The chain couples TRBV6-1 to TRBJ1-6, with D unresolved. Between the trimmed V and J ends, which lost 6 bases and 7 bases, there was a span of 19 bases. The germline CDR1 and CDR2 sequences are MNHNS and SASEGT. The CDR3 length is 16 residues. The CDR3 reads CASSQEEYVFNSPLHF. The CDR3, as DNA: TGTGCCAGCAGCCAAGAGGAGTACGTTTTCAATTCACCCCTCCACTTT.

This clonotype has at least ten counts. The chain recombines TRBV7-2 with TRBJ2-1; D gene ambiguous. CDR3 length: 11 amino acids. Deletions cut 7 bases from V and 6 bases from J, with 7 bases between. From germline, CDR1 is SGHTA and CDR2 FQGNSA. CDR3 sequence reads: CASTPSNEQFF. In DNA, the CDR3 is TGTGCCAGCACCCCTAGCAATGAGCAGTTCTTC. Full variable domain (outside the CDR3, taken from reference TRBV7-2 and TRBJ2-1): GAGVSQSPSNKVTEKGKDVELRCDPISGHTALYWYRQSLGQGLEFLIYFQGNSAPDKSGLPSDRFSAERTGGSVSTLTIQRTQQEDSAVYLCASTPSNEQFFGPGTRLTVL.

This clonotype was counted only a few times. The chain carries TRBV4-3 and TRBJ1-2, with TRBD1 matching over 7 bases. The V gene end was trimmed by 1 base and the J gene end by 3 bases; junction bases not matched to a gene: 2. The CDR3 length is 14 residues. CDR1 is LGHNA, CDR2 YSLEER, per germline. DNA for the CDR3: TGCGCCAGCAGCCAAGTTGGGACAGACTATGGCTACACCTTC. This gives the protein CASSQVGTDYGYTF.

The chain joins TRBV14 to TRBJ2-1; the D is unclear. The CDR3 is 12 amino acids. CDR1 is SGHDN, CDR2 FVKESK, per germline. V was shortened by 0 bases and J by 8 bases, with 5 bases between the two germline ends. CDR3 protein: CASSQDLDEQFF. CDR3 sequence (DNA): TGTGCCAGCAGCCAAGATTTGGATGAGCAGTTCTTC.

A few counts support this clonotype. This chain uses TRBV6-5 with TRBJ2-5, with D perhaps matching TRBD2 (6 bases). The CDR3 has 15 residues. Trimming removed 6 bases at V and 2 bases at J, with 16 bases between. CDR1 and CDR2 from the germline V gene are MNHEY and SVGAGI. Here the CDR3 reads CASRSVGGLQETQYF. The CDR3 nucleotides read TGTGCCAGCAGATCTGTCGGGGGACTTCAAGAGACCCAGTACTTC.

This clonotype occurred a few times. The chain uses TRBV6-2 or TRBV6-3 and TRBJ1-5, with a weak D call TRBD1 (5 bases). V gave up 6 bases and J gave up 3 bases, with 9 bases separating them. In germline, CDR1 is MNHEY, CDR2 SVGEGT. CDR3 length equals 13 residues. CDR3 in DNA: TGTGCCAGCAGCCAGACAGACAATCAGCCCCAGCATTTT. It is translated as CASSQTDNQPQHF.

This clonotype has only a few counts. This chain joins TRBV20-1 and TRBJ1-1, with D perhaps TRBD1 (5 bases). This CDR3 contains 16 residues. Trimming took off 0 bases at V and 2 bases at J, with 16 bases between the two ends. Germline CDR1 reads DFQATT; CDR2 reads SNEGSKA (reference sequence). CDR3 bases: TGCAGTGCTAGAGATTTGGGCAGGGCGGCCAACACTGAAGCTTTCTTT. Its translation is CSARDLGRAANTEAFF.

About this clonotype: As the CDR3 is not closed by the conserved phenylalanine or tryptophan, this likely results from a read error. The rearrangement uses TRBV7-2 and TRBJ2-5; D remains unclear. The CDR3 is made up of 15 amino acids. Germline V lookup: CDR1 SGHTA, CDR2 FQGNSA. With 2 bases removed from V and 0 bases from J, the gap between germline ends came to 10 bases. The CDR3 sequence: CASSLRHRYQETQYL. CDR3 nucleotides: TGTGCCAGCAGCTTACGACACCGGTACCAAGAGACCCAGTACTTA.

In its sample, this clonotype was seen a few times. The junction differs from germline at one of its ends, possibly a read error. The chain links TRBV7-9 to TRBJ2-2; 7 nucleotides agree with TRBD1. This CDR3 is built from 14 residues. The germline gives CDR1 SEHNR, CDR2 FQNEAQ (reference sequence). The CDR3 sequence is CASSVAGGTGELFF. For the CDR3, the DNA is TGTGCCAGCAGCGTAGCAGGGGGCACCGGGGAGCTGTTTTTT.

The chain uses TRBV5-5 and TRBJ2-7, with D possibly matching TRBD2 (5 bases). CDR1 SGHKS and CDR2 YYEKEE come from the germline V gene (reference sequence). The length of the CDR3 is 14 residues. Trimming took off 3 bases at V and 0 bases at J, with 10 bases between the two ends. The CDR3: CASSWEYVSYEQYF. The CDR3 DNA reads TGTGCCAGCAGCTGGGAGTACGTCTCCTACGAGCAGTACTTC.

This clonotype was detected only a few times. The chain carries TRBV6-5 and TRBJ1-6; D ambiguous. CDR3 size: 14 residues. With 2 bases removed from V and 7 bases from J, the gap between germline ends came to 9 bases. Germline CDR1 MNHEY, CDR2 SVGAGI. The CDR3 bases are TGTGCCAGCAGTTACGGGAAAGTAAATTCACCCCTCCACTTT. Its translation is CASSYGKVNSPLHF.

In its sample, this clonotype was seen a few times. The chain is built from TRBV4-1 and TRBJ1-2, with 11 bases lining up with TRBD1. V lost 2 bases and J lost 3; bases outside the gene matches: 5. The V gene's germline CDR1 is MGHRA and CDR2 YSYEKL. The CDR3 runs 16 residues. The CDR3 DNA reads TGCGCCAGCAGCCAACTTGGGACAGGGGGAGACTATGGCTACACCTTC. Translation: CASSQLGTGGDYGYTF.

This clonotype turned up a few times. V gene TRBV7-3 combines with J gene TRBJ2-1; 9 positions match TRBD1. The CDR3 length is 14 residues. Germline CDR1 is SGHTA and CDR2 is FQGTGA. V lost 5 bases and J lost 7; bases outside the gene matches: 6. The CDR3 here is CASSTGTGWNEQFF. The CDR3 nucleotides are TGTGCCAGCAGCACCGGGACAGGGTGGAATGAGCAGTTCTTC.

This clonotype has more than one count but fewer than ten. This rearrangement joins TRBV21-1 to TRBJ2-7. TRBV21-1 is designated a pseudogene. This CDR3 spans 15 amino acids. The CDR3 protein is CASSKVRGRTYEQYV. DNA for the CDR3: TGTGCCAGCAGCAAAGTTCGAGGACGGACGTACGAGCAGTACGTC.

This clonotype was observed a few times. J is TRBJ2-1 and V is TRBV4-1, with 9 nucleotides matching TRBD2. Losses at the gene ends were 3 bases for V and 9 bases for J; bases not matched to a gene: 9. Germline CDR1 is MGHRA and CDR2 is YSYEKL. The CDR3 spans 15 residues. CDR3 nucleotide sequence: TGCGCCAGCAGCCACCCAGCGGGGGGCCCGGGTGAGCAGTTCTTC. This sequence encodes CASSHPAGGPGEQFF.